This TCR beta chain was identified during a study of T cell repertoires in cytomegalovirus infection (dated by TCRdb to about 2019). About the study as a whole: Peptide stimulations targeted recently identified HLA-C-restricted CMV epitopes, whose presentation resists viral immunomodulation, together with well-studied HLA-B-restricted epitopes. The HLA type of each donor mattered for the analysis, because public TCR beta signatures pointed to carriage of CMV infection along with the matching HLA type.

V loses 6 bases, J loses 3 bases, and the germline ends lie 8 bases apart. The CDR3 spans 12 residues, from the cysteine through the phenylalanine. The retained sequence is limited to the CDR3, 36 bases, with the frame set at the first base. TCRdb lists the instrument as Illumina HiSeq 1500. The public reads were reanalyzed by TCRdb: fastp trimming at Q25, MiXCR alignment, in-frame beta chains only. Rows with a matching CDR3 protein are joined into one entry that keeps the most common DNA and genes. The sample contains over 95,000 distinct CDR3 sequences, over 25% of them found a single time. Of the sample, less than 45% falls within the top ten clones. About this clonotype: Its antigen is not yet known. Per-base qualities were not stored, and no clone one base away is much larger.

In the paper's terms, the treatment or condition label means: in vitro stimulation with specific CMV peptide epitopes to enrich CMV-specific T cells. General findings and caveats noted by the study authors: The ex vivo response was dominated by HLA-C-restricted CMV-specific TCR beta clonotypes, which also provided the single most frequent clonotype in two of eight donors. Carriers of CMV infection plus the relevant HLA type were discriminated by the cumulative frequency of public TCR beta family members in the study cohort and in an independent roughly 380-donor cohort.

The receptor's source is a human donor in good health (CMV status not recorded). Some clones in this sample may be carry-over from other donors' samples. Sequencing used CD8+ T cells from cultured PBMCs, obtained from culture after CMV antigen stimulation. This chain is built from TRBV12-3 or TRBV12-4 and TRBJ1-2, with the D gene call left open. The CDR3 in this case is CASSPKHYGYTF. The nucleotide sequence reads TGTGCCAGCAGCCCGAAGCACTATGGCTACACCTTC.